The 13 T cell receptor beta chains listed next were all sequenced from one sample in a study of cytomegalovirus exposure and HLA in healthy donors. 60 Vbeta and 13 Jbeta primers were used in PCR. The table came from immunoSEQ multiplex PCR; TCRdb's copy has only in-frame clones and leaves some out. The sample holds about 31,000 clones. Sequenced input: PBMCs. All receptors come from a female donor in good health and CMV-seronegative.

V is TRBV7-2 and J is TRBJ2-3; D not resolved. V was pared by 5 bases and J by 8 bases, with 8 bases between. Germline V lookup: CDR1 SGHTA, CDR2 FQGNSA. The CDR3 totals 11 residues. The CDR3 spells CASSHGATQYF. CDR3 bases: TGTGCCAGCAGCCACGGAGCTACGCAGTATTTT.

The CDR3, as DNA: TGTGCCACCCGGAGCGATGCGCACTATGGCTACACCTTC. Translating gives CATRSDAHYGYTF. The genes are TRBV28 and TRBJ1-2, with D hard to call. CDR1 and CDR2 from the germline V gene are MDHEN and SYDVKM. Trimming left V 10 bases short and J 3 bases short, with 15 bases between. CDR3 length equals 13 residues.

This chain connects TRBV5-4 to TRBJ2-7; 9 bases align to TRBD1. The CDR3 covers 15 residues. Losses at the gene ends were 0 bases for V and 4 bases for J; bases not matched to a gene: 5. CDR1 and CDR2 from the germline V gene are SGHNT and YYREEE (reference sequence). DNA for the CDR3: TGTGCCAGCAGCTTGGCTCGGACAGGGGTATACGAGCAGTACTTC. It encodes CASSLARTGVYEQYF.

The J gene is TRBJ2-7, the V gene TRBV18; a possible D gene is TRBD1 (7 bases). Germline CDR1 reads KGHSH; CDR2 reads LQKENI. This CDR3 comprises 15 residues. Trimming removed 4 bases at V and 4 bases at J, with 17 bases between. CDR3 in DNA: TGTGCCAGCTCACTATCAGGGGGGATAGAGTACGAGCAGTACTTC. Its translation is CASSLSGGIEYEQYF.

V is TRBV29-1 and J is TRBJ2-7; D perhaps matches TRBD1 (6 bases). The CDR3 runs 14 residues. V gave up 5 bases and J gave up 5 bases, with 19 bases separating them. Germline V CDR1 and CDR2: SQVTM, ANQGSEA. The chain's CDR3 is CSVRPQGSGHEQYF. CDR3 DNA sequence: TGCAGCGTTCGTCCCCAGGGGAGCGGCCACGAGCAGTACTTC.

This chain uses TRBV30 with TRBJ1-1; 10 positions match TRBD1. The CDR3 length is 11 residues. V trimming: 7 bases; J trimming: 10 bases; junction bases outside the gene matches: 6. Germline lookup yields CDR1 GTSNPN and CDR2 SVGIG (reference sequence). The DNA for the CDR3 is TGTGCCTTAGACAGGGGGCGCGTAGCTTTCTTT. Translated: CALDRGRVAFF.

The J gene is TRBJ2-1, the V gene TRBV6-4; maybe TRBD1 (6 bases). This CDR3 has 16 amino acids. The germline V gene encodes CDR1 MRHNA and CDR2 SNTAGT. The V end lost 0 bases, the J end lost 2 bases, and 11 bases lay between the germline ends. In nucleotides, the CDR3 is TGTGCCAGCAGTGACTCAACGAGGGGGACCTACAATGAGCAGTTCTTC. This gives the protein CASSDSTRGTYNEQFF.

The CDR3 region is CASSYIYGYTF. The DNA for the CDR3 is TGTGCCAGCAGCTACATCTATGGCTACACCTTC. The gene calls are TRBV11-2 and TRBJ1-2; the D is unclear. CDR3 size: 11 residues. Trimming cost V 4 bases and J 4 bases, with 4 bases left between them. Germline V gene sequence: CDR1 SGHAT, CDR2 FQNNGV.

This chain uses TRBV6-5 with TRBJ1-5; D is unclear. The CDR3 spans 13 residues. CDR1 and CDR2 from the germline V gene are MNHEY and SVGAGI. V shed 2 bases and J shed 3 bases, with 5 bases lying between them. The CDR3: CASSYGPNQPQHF. The CDR3 DNA is TGTGCCAGCAGTTACGGCCCCAATCAGCCCCAGCATTTT.

The chain is built from TRBV9 and TRBJ1-2, with D tentatively TRBD1 (5 bases). Germline lookup yields CDR1 SGDLS and CDR2 YYNGEE. Trimming took off 3 bases at V and 5 bases at J, with 11 bases between the two ends. This CDR3 comprises 13 residues. In nucleotides, the CDR3 is TGTGCCAGCAGCGCTCGCGGGACGTATGGCTACACCTTC. The encoded protein is CASSARGTYGYTF.

The V call is TRBV6-5, the J call TRBJ2-3; 8 bases agree with TRBD1. Looked up from germline, CDR1 is MNHEY and CDR2 is SVGAGI. V was clipped by 6 bases and J by 0 bases; unmatched bases: 2. This CDR3 has 14 residues. The chain's CDR3 is CASRRDRSTDTQYF. The CDR3 nucleotides are TGTGCCAGCAGAAGGGACAGGAGCACAGATACGCAGTATTTT.

This chain joins TRBV7-8 and TRBJ2-7, with D perhaps matching TRBD2 (6 bases). V was pared by 4 bases and J by 0 bases, with 16 bases between. The CDR3 totals 16 residues. Germline-derived CDR1 and CDR2 are SGHVS and FQNEAQ. In nucleotides, the CDR3 is TGTGCCAGCAGCTCAACGGGACTGTCAAGCTCCTACGAGCAGTACTTC. It translates to CASSSTGLSSSYEQYF.

The V gene is TRBV14, the J gene TRBJ1-1, with 10 bases that match TRBD1. V was clipped by 4 bases and J by 4 bases; unmatched bases: 6. Germline loops: CDR1 SGHDN, CDR2 FVKESK. CDR3 size: 15 residues. CDR3 in DNA: TGTGCCAGCAGCCCGGGACAGGGGACGAGCACTGAAGCTTTCTTT. Its protein product is CASSPGQGTSTEAFF.